This TCR beta chain was sequenced for a study of T cells in Graves' hyperthyroidism and ophthalmopathy. Study-wide results and limits: Blood also carried most thyroid clonotypes expanded above 0.001.

Newly diagnosed hyperthyroidism, duration under 2 months, in patients aged 18 to 65. Reasons for excluding patients were uncontrolled infection, other autoimmune disease, pregnancy or lactation. More than 8.5 ml of fresh peripheral blood supplied the PBMCs. J was trimmed by 8 bases and V by 5 bases; bases with no gene match: 10. The CDR3 contains 14 residues. This clonotype appeared many times. Antigen specificity is unknown. Amplified TCR beta CDR3 regions came from RNA transcripts. The primer set for the first-round RT-PCR of the TCR CDR3 was HTBI. MiXCR, applied by TCRdb to the multiplex PCR reads, yields one record per CDR3 protein. In the table there are about 320,000 distinct CDR3 sequences, around 17% of which are singletons.

Specimen: blood. The genes are TRBV12-3 or TRBV12-4 and TRBJ1-2; TRBD1 matches 8 bases. This TCR was sampled from a man in his thirties or forties with Graves' hyperthyroidism. The CDR3 spells CASSRTGSMSGYTF. CDR3 DNA: TGTGCCAGCAGTAGGACAGGGAGTATGTCAGGCTACACCTTC.